This T cell receptor (beta chain) is drawn from a study of T-cell reconstitution after alpha-beta-depleted transplantation in children. CDR3 length: 13 residues. CDR1 is SGDLS, CDR2 YYNGEE, per germline. Unmatched junction bases numbered 2, after V lost 3 bases and J lost 6 bases. This clonotype was picked up many times. Preparation of the TCRbeta library used unique molecular identifiers. TCRdb reprocessed the PCR reads via MiXCR and lists one record per CDR3 protein. The data contain around 250,000 distinct CDR3 sequences, nearly 10% of them singletons. The chain carries TRBV9 and TRBJ2-2, with TRBD2 identical over 7 bases. The TCR comes from a human donor who donated a stem cell graft to a child with SCID. Sample: PBMCs from the stem cell graft donor, taken from the stem cell graft. The CDR3 region is CASSAGGSGELFF. CDR3 bases: TGTGCCAGCAGCGCGGGGGGATCCGGGGAGCTGTTTTTT.